The entry below gives a single TCR beta chain sequence along with its context. This clone was detected only a few times. No cognate antigen has been identified for it. One base away there is no much larger clone; base qualities are not given. Library preparation employed the immunoSEQ multiplex PCR assay. The multiplex PCR relied on a mix of 60 forward primers for TCR Vbeta segments and 13 reverse primers for TCR Jbeta segments. A multiplex PCR assay on genomic DNA amplified the CDR3 region of rearranged TCR beta genes. The amplified TCR beta libraries were sequenced on the Illumina HiSeq System as 87-base-pair reads. Regarding the original processing steps: A later analysis counted about 80 million unique TCR beta chains across the 600 to 850 repertoires, and about 10 million of these chains were shared by at least two donors. Raw reads were error-corrected and collapsed into unique sequences by a nearest-neighbor algorithm in which closely related sequences were merged to remove PCR and sequencing errors. CDR3 sequences were aligned to IMGT reference sequences to assign V, D and J gene segments. For a sequence to be retained, at least a six-nucleotide match to both a V gene segment and a J gene segment was required. Rearrangements were classified as productive when the CDR3 lacked stop codons and remained in frame with V and J, and all other rearrangements were classified as non-productive. Following IMGT convention, CDR3 was defined as the stretch from the second conserved V-encoded cysteine up to the conserved J-encoded phenylalanine. The earlier analysis of fewer than 750 of the donors excluded sequences that lacked an unambiguous match to a single V gene segment. An earlier analysis of several hundred of the donors called V segments functional above 56.7% productive rearrangements and segregating when the between-donor standard deviation exceeded 5%. To diagnose cytomegalovirus status from the catalog of TCR beta chain sequences, a statistical classification framework was built. In a later analysis, V and J genes were assigned by comparing TCR nucleotide sequences against IMGT/GENE-DB human TR gene sequences. In a later analysis, CDR3 sequences and most-parsimonious VDJ recombination scenarios were assigned using the TCRdist pipeline. In a later analysis, each TCR beta chain was defined by its CDR3 amino acid sequence together with its V-gene family, and reads lacking a unique V-gene family were excluded. A later analysis removed over 500 highly shared, low-generation-probability nucleotide sequences to deal with suspected cross-contamination and a sequencing artifact. In a later analysis, a clonal expansion index was calculated for each public chain from normalized within-repertoire ranks of inferred template counts. Generation probabilities in a later analysis came from a VDJ recombination model fitted to out-of-frame rearrangements, and those results were checked against IGoR. In a later analysis, TCR-TCR, TCR-HLA and TCR-CMV co-occurrence was scored with hypergeometric tests, and a repertoire-size bias correction was applied to TCR pairs. A later analysis estimated false discovery rates by permuting HLA or CMV assignments 20 times. In a later analysis, co-occurring TCRs were grouped using DBSCAN, and TCRdist sequence similarity was added for clustering within HLA-allele-positive subsets. For co-occurrence clustering, repertoires with fewer than 30,000 or more than 120,000 public chains were excluded, along with roughly five repertoires with anomalous nucleotide sharing. This immuneACCESS table, as held by TCRdb, lists in-frame sequences with V and J called but not all clones. Of the missing ones, under half trace to an unresolved V gene in checked studies; the others have no known cause. V and J calls and clone size follow that table, whereas D and trimming were derived from the DNA. The sample has more than 150,000 clones on record, more than 60% of them singletons. Together, the top ten hold approximately 1.4% of the sample.

In total, just over 650 healthy bone marrow donors made up the cohort. Cohort members were all nominally healthy when sampled, although unrecorded immune exposures were likely present. The donor was CMV seronegative and was included in the group of around 320 seronegative cohort members. A peripheral blood sample was collected from each donor, and TCR beta sequencing was performed on peripheral blood mononuclear cells. The Qiagen DNeasy Blood Extraction Kit was used to extract genomic DNA from the blood cell samples. This specimen belongs to a study of cytomegalovirus exposure and HLA in healthy donors (dated 2017 in TCRdb). Broadly, across the study: An earlier analysis of approximately 640 of the donors reported 276 Gb of sequence data and 117 million unique TCR beta sequences from 190 million or so T cells. A later analysis re-examined previously published TCR beta repertoires from just over 650 donors and added high-resolution HLA genotyping to investigate patterns of TCR occurrence. A later genetic analysis took genome-wide SNP genotypes for about 60% of the roughly 670 donors and used that subset as a discovery cohort. To decide whether each TCR beta V gene segment behaved as functional or pseudogenic, an earlier analysis of 587 of the donors relied on high-throughput TCR beta sequencing. HLA typing covered class I and class II loci at four-digit resolution. To predict cytomegalovirus infection status, the study brought together high-throughput TCR immunosequencing, statistical association of individual TCRs with disease status, and machine learning. Donor age, sex, ethnicity and CMV serostatus were compiled alongside the repertoire data. The later analysis used no new phenotypic data to find candidate immune exposures, relying instead on TCR beta sequences and their occurrence across donors. In addition to the first cohort of hundreds of subjects, a separate validation cohort of under 150 different subjects was used. An early release covering 550 to 700 HLA-typed donors comprised roughly 300 gigabases of sequencing data and tens of millions of unique TCR sequences. The study aimed to test whether cataloging public T cell receptors could reveal signatures of past pathogen exposure. Among 300 to 500 genotyped donors of the cohort, an average of roughly 230,000 unique TCR beta nucleotide sequences was sequenced per donor, of which 15% to 20% were non-productive. Typing coverage differed by locus: A, B, C, DRB1 and DQB1 were typed in roughly 629-630 donors, DQA1 in 500 to 550, DPA1 in 600 to 610, and DPB1 in just under 490. The study profiled the T cell repertoires of fewer than 850 subjects by immunosequencing and related them to cytomegalovirus serostatus. Several DR-DQ haplotypes were treated as single units for association and clustering because of strong linkage in the cohort. All discovery cohort repertoires had been generated using a single sequencing platform. The genetic ancestry cluster associated with self-reported Caucasian donors included 81% of the 398 genotyped donors.

Results and caveats for the whole study, not just this receptor: Most CMV-associated TCR beta chains appeared to be HLA-restricted in a later analysis, and the HLA associations seemed to be driven largely by CMV exposure. The 87-base-pair reads could not distinguish some IMGT-functional V segments, including TRBV6-2 and TRBV6-3, so those segments were excluded. The earlier analysis of 587 of the donors excluded fewer than 20 rarely observed V segments, including chromosome 9 orphons, because counts were too low. This cohort had only TCR beta chains sequenced, and the lack of alpha or paired-chain data limited which features could be detected. At a false discovery rate of 0.05, a later analysis linked 16,951 TCR beta sequences to specific HLA alleles. Several of the top co-occurrence clusters appeared to be linked to parvovirus B19, influenza, CMV and Epstein-Barr virus, according to a later analysis. Sequencing depth was assumed to be roughly uniform across donors in the presence/absence analyses, though that assumption may not hold. In both the original and validation cohorts, the classifier was reported to diagnose cytomegalovirus status with high specificity and sensitivity. According to the authors, the approach could potentially be generalized to other disease states and immunological phenotypes. A further reported finding was that TCR beta sequences accurately predicted the HLA-A and HLA-B alleles for most subjects in the first cohort. Because HLA typing was unavailable for some donors at each locus, only the typed subset was used in association tests. In an earlier analysis of approximately 590 of the donors, most TCR beta V segments appeared in productive rearrangements about 87% or about 30% of the time, broadly matching IMGT annotations. A later analysis found that TCR association rates varied across HLA loci, with DRB1 alleles showing the most associated TCRs and HLA-C alleles the fewest. A later genetic analysis associated a missense DCLRE1C variant with V-gene and J-gene trimming of TCR beta chains, and an independent cohort replicated the association. When HLA alleles, especially DR and DQ, strongly co-occurred, attributing TCR associations to individual alleles was difficult. Most TCR sequences were observed very rarely across donors, whereas some public TCRs were present in many individuals. For the cohort, immune exposure information was limited to CMV serostatus. A few of the identified cytomegalovirus-associated TCR beta chains were confirmed in vitro to be specific for cytomegalovirus antigens. A group of highly shared sequence variants was considered likely to be a technical artifact of the sequencing pipeline. Correlated functional status among segregating V segments might reflect linkage disequilibrium, but an unknown experimental factor could not be ruled out. A later analysis found that HLA-associated TCR beta chains were more clonally expanded and had lower generation probabilities than equally common non-associated chains. In a later genetic analysis, fewer N-insertions in productive TCRs were reported among donors in an Asian-associated ancestry cluster than the roughly 700-donor mean. The study gave a list of some 150 TCR beta chains associated with cytomegalovirus.

V and J are truncated by 1 base and 0 bases respectively, leaving an intervening sequence of 10 bases. CDR1 is given as SGHTA and CDR2 as FQGTGA, both from the germline V gene. The CDR3 has 16 amino acids, counting the end cysteine and phenylalanine. The read is trimmed to its CDR3 DNA, 48 bases read in frame from base 1. The sequence is built from TRBV7-3 and TRBJ2-1; no D gene can be assigned with confidence. The origin of this receptor is a man in his late teens or twenties in good health and CMV-seronegative. The sequenced sample was PBMCs. The CDR3 reads CASSLIAVSSYNEQFF. The nucleotides read TGTGCCAGCAGCTTAATTGCGGTAAGCTCCTACAATGAGCAGTTCTTC.